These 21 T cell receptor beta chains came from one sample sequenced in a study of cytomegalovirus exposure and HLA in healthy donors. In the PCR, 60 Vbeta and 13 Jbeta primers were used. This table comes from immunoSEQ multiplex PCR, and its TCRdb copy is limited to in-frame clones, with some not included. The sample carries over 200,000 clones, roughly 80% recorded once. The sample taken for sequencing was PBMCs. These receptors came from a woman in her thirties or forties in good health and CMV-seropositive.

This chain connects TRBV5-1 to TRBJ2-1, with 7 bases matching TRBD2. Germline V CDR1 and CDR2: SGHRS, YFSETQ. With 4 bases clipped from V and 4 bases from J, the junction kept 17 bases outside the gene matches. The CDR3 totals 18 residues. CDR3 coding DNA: TGCGCCAGCAGCCCCCGGCTAGCGGCACTTGAGGGATACAATGAGCAGTTCTTC. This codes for CASSPRLAALEGYNEQFF.

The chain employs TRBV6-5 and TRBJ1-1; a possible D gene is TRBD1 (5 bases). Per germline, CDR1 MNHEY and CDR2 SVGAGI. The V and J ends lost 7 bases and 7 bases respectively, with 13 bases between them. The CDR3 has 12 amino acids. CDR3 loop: CASTARVGEAFF. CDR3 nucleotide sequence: TGTGCCAGCACCGCCAGGGTAGGTGAAGCTTTCTTT.

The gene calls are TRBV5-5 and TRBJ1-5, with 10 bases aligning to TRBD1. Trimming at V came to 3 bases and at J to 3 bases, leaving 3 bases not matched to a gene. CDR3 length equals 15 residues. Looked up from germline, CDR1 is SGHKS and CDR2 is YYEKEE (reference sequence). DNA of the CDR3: TGTGCCAGCAGCTGGGGACAGGGGACCAATCAGCCCCAGCATTTT. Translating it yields CASSWGQGTNQPQHF.

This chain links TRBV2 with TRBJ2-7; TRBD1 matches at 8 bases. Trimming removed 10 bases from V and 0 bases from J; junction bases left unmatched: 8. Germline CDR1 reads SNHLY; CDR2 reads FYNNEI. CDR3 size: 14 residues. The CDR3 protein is CATGGQGASYEQYF. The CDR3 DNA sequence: TGTGCCACTGGTGGCCAGGGGGCCTCCTACGAGCAGTACTTC.

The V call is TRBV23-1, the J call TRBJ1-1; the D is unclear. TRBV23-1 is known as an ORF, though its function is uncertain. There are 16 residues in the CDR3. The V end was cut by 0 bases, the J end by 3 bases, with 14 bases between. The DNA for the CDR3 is TGCGCCAGCAGTCAATCGAAGGAGTCGGATGACACTGAAGCTTTCTTT. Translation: CASSQSKESDDTEAFF.

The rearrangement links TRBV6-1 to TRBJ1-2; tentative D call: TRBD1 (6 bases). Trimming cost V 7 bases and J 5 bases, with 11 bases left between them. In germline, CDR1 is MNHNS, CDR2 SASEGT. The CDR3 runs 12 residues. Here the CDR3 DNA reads TGTGCCAGCAAGCGGGACATATATGGCTACACCTTC. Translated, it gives CASKRDIYGYTF.

CDR3: CASSQGRVNEQFF. The CDR3 nucleotides read TGCGCCAGCAGCCAAGGCAGGGTGAATGAGCAGTTCTTC. The chain couples TRBV4-3 to TRBJ2-1, with TRBD1 as a possible D gene (5 bases). Germline V CDR1 and CDR2: LGHNA, YSLEER. Trimming cost V 1 base and J 7 bases, with 8 bases left between them. The CDR3 is 13 residues long.

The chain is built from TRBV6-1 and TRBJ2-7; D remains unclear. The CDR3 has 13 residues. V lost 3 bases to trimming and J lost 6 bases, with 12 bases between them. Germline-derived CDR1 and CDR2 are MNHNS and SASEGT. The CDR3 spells CASSEFPSGEQYF. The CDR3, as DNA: TGTGCCAGCAGTGAGTTCCCCTCGGGCGAGCAGTACTTC.

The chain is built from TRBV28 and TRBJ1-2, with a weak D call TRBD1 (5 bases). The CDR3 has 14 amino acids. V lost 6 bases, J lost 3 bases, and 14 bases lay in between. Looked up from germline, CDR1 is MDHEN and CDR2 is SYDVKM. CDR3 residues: CASSPSGGDYGYTF. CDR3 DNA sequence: TGTGCCAGCAGCCCCTCCGGGGGGGACTATGGCTACACCTTC.

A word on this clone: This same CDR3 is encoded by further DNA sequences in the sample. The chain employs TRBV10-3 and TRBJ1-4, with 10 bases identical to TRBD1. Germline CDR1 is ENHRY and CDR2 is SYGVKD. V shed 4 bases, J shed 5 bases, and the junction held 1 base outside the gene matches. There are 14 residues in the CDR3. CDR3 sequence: CAISGGQGNEKLFF. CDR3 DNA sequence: TGTGCCATCAGTGGGGGACAGGGGAATGAAAAACTGTTTTTT.

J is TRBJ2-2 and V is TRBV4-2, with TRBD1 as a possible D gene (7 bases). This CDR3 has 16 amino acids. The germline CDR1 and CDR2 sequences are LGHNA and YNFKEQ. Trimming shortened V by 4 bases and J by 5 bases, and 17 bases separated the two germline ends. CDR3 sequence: CASSPTGDRETGELFF. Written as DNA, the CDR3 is TGTGCCAGCAGCCCAACGGGGGACAGAGAAACCGGGGAGCTGTTTTTT.

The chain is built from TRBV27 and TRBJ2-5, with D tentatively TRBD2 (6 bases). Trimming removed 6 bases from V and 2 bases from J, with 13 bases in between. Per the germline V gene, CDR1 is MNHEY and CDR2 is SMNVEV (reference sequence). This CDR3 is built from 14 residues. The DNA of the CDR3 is TGTGCCAGCAGGACTAGTAGCGTTCAAGAGACCCAGTACTTC. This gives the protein CASRTSSVQETQYF.

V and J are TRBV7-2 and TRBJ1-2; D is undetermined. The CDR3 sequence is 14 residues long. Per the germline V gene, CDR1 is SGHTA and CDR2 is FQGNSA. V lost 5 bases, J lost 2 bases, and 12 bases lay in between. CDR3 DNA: TGTGCCAGCAGCCAACCGGGGTCGAACTATGGCTACACCTTC. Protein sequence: CASSQPGSNYGYTF.

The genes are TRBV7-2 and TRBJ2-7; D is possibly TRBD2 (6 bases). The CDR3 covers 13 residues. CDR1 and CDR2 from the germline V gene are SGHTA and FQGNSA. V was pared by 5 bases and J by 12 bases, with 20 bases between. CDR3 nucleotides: TGTGCCAGCAGCCCCTCATCGGGGGTATCTTGGTACTTC. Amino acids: CASSPSSGVSWYF.

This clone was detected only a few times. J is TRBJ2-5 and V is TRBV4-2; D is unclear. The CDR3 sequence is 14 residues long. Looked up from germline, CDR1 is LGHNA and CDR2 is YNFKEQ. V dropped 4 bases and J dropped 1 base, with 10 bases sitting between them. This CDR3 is CASSRDWIQETQYF. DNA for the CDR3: TGTGCCAGCAGCCGTGACTGGATCCAAGAGACCCAGTACTTC.

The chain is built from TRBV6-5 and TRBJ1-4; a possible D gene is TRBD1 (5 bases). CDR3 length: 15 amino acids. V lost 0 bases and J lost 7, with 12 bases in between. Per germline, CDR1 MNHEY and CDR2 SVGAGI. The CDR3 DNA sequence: TGTGCCAGCAGTTACTCACGGAGGGGAGGTGAAAAACTGTTTTTT. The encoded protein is CASSYSRRGGEKLFF.

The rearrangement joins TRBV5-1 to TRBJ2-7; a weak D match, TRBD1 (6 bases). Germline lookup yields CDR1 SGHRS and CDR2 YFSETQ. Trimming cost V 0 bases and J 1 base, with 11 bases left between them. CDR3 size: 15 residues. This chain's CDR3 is CASSLVGAGSYEQYF. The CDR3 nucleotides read TGCGCCAGCAGCTTGGTGGGGGCTGGGTCCTACGAGCAGTACTTC.

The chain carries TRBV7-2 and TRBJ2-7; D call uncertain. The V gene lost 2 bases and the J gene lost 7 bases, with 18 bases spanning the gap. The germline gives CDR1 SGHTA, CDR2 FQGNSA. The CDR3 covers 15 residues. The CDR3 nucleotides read TGTGCCAGCAGCTTACAGGCTGGATCAGCATTAGAGCAGTACTTC. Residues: CASSLQAGSALEQYF.

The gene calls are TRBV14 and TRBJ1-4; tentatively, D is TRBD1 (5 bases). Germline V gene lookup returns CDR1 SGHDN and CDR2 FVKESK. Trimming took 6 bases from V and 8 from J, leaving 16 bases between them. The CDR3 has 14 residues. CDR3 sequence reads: CASSRRGEGEKLFF. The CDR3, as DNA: TGTGCCAGCAGTCGGAGGGGAGAAGGGGAAAAACTGTTTTTT.

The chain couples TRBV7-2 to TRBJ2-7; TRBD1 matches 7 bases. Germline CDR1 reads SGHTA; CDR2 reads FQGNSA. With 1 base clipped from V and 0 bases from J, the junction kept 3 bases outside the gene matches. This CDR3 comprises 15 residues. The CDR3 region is CASSLGQGRSYEQYF. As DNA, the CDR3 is TGTGCCAGCAGCTTAGGACAGGGCCGCTCCTACGAGCAGTACTTC. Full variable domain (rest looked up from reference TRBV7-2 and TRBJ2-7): GAGVSQSPSNKVTEKGKDVELRCDPISGHTALYWYRQSLGQGLEFLIYFQGNSAPDKSGLPSDRFSAERTGGSVSTLTIQRTQQEDSAVYLCASSLGQGRSYEQYFGPGTRLTVT.

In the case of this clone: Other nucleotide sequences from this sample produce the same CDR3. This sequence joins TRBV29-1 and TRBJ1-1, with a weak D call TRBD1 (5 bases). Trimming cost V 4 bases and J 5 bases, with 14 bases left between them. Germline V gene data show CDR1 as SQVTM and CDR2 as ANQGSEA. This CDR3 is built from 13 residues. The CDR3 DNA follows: TGCAGCGTTGCGGAGGGGAGGGGTACTGAAGCTTTCTTT. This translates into CSVAEGRGTEAFF.